The 7 T cell receptor beta chains below were found in one sample sequenced in a study of T cell clonotyping in hematopoietic cell transplantation. TCRdb's table, derived via immunoSEQ multiplex PCR, lists solely in-frame clones and lacks some. The sample holds some 16,000 clones; approximately 93% are singletons and the top ten take around 1.8%. Specified time point: recipient sample about 28 days before transplant, after cytoreduction. The material sequenced was peripheral blood mononuclear cells, taken before stem cell transplant. The receptors stem from a young man with biphenotypic leukemia. Some clones in this sample may be carry-over from other donors' samples.

The V gene is TRBV29-1, the J gene TRBJ2-7, with D unclear. Trimming left V 2 bases short and J 4 bases short, with 18 bases between. Germline CDR1 and CDR2: SQVTM and ANQGSEA. The CDR3 spans 15 residues. CDR3 sequence (DNA): TGCAGCGTTGAAAAGCCTGGGTTCCCAGGATACGAGCAGTACTTC. Protein sequence: CSVEKPGFPGYEQYF.

The rearrangement uses TRBV7-2 and TRBJ1-4, with D perhaps TRBD1 (5 bases). V was shortened by 6 bases and J by 7 bases, with 15 bases between the two germline ends. The length of the CDR3 is 14 residues. Germline V CDR1 and CDR2: SGHTA, FQGNSA. The CDR3 spells CASSLTGGSEKLFF. The CDR3 region has the DNA TGTGCCAGCAGTCTCACGGGGGGGTCTGAAAAACTGTTTTTT.

The sample holds one count of this clone. The CDR3 DNA is TGCGCCAGCAGCTTCGCTAGCGGGGCGGGGGAGCAGTTCTTC. The encoded protein is CASSFASGAGEQFF. The genes are TRBV5-1 and TRBJ2-1, with 9 bases identical to TRBD2. V lost 2 bases to trimming and J lost 10 bases; unmatched junction nucleotides: 7. The V gene's germline CDR1 is SGHRS and CDR2 YFSETQ. CDR3 length: 14 residues.

The chain couples TRBV9 to TRBJ2-3, with 7 bases matching TRBD2. J was trimmed by 3 bases and V by 4 bases; bases with no gene match: 8. CDR1 is SGDLS and CDR2 is YYNGEE in the germline V gene. The CDR3 is 15 residues long. CDR3 sequence (DNA): TGTGCCAGCAGCCCCTCGGGGCGGGGGACAGATACGCAGTATTTT. Protein sequence: CASSPSGRGTDTQYF.

This chain joins TRBV5-1 and TRBJ1-5; unclear D gene. This CDR3 comprises 16 residues. CDR1 and CDR2 from the germline V gene are SGHRS and YFSETQ. V lost 4 bases, J lost 0 bases, and 14 bases lay in between. CDR3 nucleotides: TGCGCCAGCAGCCTCCCCGAGGCCCATAGCAATCAGCCCCAGCATTTT. Amino acid sequence: CASSLPEAHSNQPQHF.

The rearrangement joins TRBV20-1 to TRBJ1-2, with D uncertain. Germline V gives CDR1 DFQATT, CDR2 SNEGSKA (reference sequence). Trimming left V 1 base short and J 6 bases short, with 6 bases between. This CDR3 is built from 11 residues. CDR3 DNA: TGCAGTGCTAGAGGCCTCCATGGCTACACCTTC. Its protein product is CSARGLHGYTF.

The chain carries TRBV27 and TRBJ1-6, with 9 bases that match TRBD1. Trimming took 5 bases from V and 7 from J; bases not matched to a gene: 6. The CDR3 loop spans 15 amino acids. Germline CDR1 MNHEY, CDR2 SMNVEV (reference sequence). Here the CDR3 DNA reads TGTGCCAGCAGTAGGACAGGGGTAGGGAATTCACCCCTCCACTTT. Translated, it gives CASSRTGVGNSPLHF.